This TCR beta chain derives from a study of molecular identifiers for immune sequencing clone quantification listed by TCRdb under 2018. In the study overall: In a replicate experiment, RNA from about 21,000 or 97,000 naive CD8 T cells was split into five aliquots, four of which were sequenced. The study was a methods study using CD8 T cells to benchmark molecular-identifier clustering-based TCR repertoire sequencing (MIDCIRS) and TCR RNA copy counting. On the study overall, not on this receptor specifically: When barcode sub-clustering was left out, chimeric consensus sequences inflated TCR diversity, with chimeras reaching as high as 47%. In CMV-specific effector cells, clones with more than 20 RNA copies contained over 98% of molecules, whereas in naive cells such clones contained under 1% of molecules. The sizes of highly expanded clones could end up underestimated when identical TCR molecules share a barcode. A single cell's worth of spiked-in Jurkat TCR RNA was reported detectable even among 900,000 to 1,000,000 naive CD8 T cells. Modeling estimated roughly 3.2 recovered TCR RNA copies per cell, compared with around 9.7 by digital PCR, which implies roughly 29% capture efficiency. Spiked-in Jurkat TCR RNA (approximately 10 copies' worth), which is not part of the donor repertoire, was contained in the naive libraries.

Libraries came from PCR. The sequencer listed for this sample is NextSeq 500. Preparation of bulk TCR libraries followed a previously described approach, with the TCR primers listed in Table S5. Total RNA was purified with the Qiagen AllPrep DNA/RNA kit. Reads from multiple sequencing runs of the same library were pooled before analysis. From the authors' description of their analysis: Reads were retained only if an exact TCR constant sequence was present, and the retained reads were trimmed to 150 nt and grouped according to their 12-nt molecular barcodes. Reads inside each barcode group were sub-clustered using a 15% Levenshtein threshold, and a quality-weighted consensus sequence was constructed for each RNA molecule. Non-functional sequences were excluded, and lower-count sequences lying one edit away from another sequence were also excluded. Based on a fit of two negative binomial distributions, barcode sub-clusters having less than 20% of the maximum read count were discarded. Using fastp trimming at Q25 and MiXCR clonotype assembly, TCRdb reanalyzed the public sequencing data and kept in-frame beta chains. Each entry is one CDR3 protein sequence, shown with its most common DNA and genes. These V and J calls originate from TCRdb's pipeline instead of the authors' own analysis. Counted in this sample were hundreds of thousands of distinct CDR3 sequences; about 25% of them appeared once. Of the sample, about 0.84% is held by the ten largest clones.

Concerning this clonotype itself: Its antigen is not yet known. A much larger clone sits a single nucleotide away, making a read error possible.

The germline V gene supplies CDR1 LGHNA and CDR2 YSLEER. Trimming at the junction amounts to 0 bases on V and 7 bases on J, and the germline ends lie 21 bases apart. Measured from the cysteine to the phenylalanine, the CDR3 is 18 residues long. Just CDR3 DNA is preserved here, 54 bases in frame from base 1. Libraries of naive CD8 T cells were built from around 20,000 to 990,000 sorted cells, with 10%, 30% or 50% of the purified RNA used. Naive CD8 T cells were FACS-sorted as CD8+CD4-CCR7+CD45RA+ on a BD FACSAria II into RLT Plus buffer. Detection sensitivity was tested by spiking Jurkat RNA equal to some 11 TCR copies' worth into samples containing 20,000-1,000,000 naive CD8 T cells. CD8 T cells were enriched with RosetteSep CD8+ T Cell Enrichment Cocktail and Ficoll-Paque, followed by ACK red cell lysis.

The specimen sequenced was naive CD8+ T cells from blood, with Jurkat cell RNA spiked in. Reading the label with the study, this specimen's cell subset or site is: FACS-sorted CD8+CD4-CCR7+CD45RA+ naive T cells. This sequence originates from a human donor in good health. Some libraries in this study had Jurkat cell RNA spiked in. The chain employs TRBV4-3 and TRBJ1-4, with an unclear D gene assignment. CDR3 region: CASSQDWVSERPSEKLFF. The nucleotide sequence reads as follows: TGCGCCAGCAGCCAAGATTGGGTTTCGGAGAGGCCTAGTGAAAAACTGTTTTTT.